This is a list of T cell receptor beta chains from one sample in a study of blood T cell repertoires in COVID-19. Produced via immunoSEQ multiplex PCR; TCRdb's table is partial and in-frame only. The sample shows approximately 260,000 clones, around 91% of them seen only once. Sequenced sample: peripheral blood. The receptors come from a woman aged 55-70 years with COVID-19, enrolled during active disease. Both conserved end residues are part of each CDR3. A D gene is named only where the DNA matches it firmly. Rows give clone size only sometimes, using once, few, many, or a class for an expanded clone.

j_call v_call d_call clone_size cdr3_aa cdr3_nt
TRBJ2-5 TRBV6-5 . . CASSSSFSGEETQYF TGTGCCAGCAGTTCCTCCTTTTCGGGGGAAGAGACCCAGTACTTC
TRBJ1-2 TRBV2 . . CASSDRRGYGYTF TGTGCCAGCAGTGACCGCAGAGGGTATGGCTACACCTTC
TRBJ1-1 TRBV7-3 TRBD1 . CASSINTGGTEAFF TGTGCCAGCAGCATAAACACAGGGGGCACTGAAGCTTTCTTT
TRBJ2-1 TRBV5-4 TRBD2 . CASRDGTSGYNEQFF TGTGCCAGCAGAGACGGGACTAGCGGTTACAATGAGCAGTTCTTC
TRBJ1-1 TRBV25-1 . . CATLGLGRANTEAFF TGTGCCACCTTAGGGTTGGGCAGGGCGAACACTGAAGCTTTCTTT
TRBJ2-1 TRBV29-1 TRBD2 . CSVGGGDEQFF TGCAGCGTTGGGGGGGGTGATGAGCAGTTCTTC
TRBJ2-2 TRBV2 . . CASSEQGGTIRELFF TGTGCCAGCAGTGAACAGGGAGGTACGATACGGGAGCTGTTTTTT
TRBJ1-5 TRBV6-5 . . CASRIPSRNQPQHF TGTGCCAGCAGAATCCCTTCCCGGAATCAGCCCCAGCATTTT
TRBJ2-5 TRBV5-4 . . CASTRDSPGETQYF TGTGCCAGCACCCGGGACTCCCCTGGGGAGACCCAGTACTTC
TRBJ1-2 TRBV7-2 TRBD1 . CASSPWDSLRGGYTF TGTGCCAGCAGCCCTTGGGACAGCCTCCGTGGGGGCTACACCTTC
TRBJ1-1 TRBV11-1 . . CASSFRGSNTEAFF TGTGCCAGCAGCTTCAGGGGTTCTAACACTGAAGCTTTCTTT
TRBJ2-3 TRBV7-6 . . CASSPNRDNTDTQYF TGTGCCAGCAGCCCTAACCGGGACAACACAGATACGCAGTATTTT
TRBJ2-1 TRBV5-4 . . CASSLGGPFSYNEQFF TGTGCCAGCAGCTTGGGGGGCCCCTTTTCCTACAATGAGCAGTTCTTC
TRBJ1-6 TRBV3-1/TRBV3-2 . . CASSQQGSPLHF TGTGCCAGCAGCCAACAGGGTTCACCCCTCCACTTT
TRBJ1-1 TRBV19 . . CASSQGGKEAFF TGTGCCAGTAGCCAAGGAGGGAAAGAAGCTTTCTTT
TRBJ2-3 TRBV11-3 . . CASSSGTLATDTQYF TGTGCCAGCAGCTCCGGGACTCTAGCTACAGATACGCAGTATTTT
TRBJ2-2 TRBV11-2 . . CASSTSTGELFF TGTGCCAGCAGCACTAGCACCGGGGAGCTGTTTTTT
TRBJ1-6 TRBV30 . . CAWSYGSGGSPLHF TGTGCCTGGAGTTACGGTTCCGGCGGTTCACCCCTCCACTTT
TRBJ1-2 TRBV3-1/TRBV3-2 TRBD1 . CASSARGGENYGYTF TGTGCCAGCAGCGCGAGAGGGGGCGAAAACTATGGCTACACCTTC
TRBJ1-2 TRBV6-5 . . CASSREGLLDGYTF TGTGCCAGCAGTAGAGAAGGACTGCTGGATGGCTACACCTTC
TRBJ1-5 TRBV5-8 TRBD1 . CASHRTGGSNQPQHF TGTGCCAGCCACAGGACAGGGGGTAGCAATCAGCCCCAGCATTTT
TRBJ1-4 TRBV10-3 . . CAISGTATNEKLFF TGTGCCATCAGTGGGACAGCAACTAATGAAAAACTGTTTTTT
TRBJ2-1 TRBV6-2/TRBV6-3 . . CASSRNYRDRQFF TGTGCCAGCAGCCGCAACTACAGGGATAGGCAGTTCTTC
TRBJ1-2 TRBV2 . . CASSEGLNYGYTF TGTGCCAGCAGTGAGGGCCTTAACTATGGCTACACCTTC
TRBJ2-5 TRBV19 . . CASSGTLQETQYF TGTGCCAGTAGCGGTACCTTACAAGAGACCCAGTACTTC
TRBJ2-3 TRBV6-2/TRBV6-3 . once CASSYEGGWEDTQYF TGTGCCAGCAGTTACGAGGGGGGGTGGGAAGATACGCAGTATTTT
TRBJ2-2 TRBV5-6 . . CASSLVGGINTGELFF TGTGCCAGCAGCTTGGTTGGGGGGATAAACACCGGGGAGCTGTTTTTT
TRBJ2-5 TRBV5-1 . . CASSLDEGGSGETQYF TGCGCCAGCAGCTTGGATGAGGGCGGTAGCGGAGAGACCCAGTACTTC
TRBJ1-2 TRBV9 . . CASSVATGGAVYGYTF TGTGCCAGCAGCGTAGCTACGGGGGGGGCGGTCTATGGCTACACCTTC
TRBJ2-1 TRBV7-3 TRBD1 . CASSSTGGYNEQFF TGTGCCAGCAGCTCTACAGGGGGTTACAATGAGCAGTTCTTC
TRBJ1-2 TRBV6-6 . . CASTNEGYGYTF TGTGCCAGCACCAACGAGGGATATGGCTACACCTTC
TRBJ1-2 TRBV5-4 TRBD1 . CASSLDRGHGYTF TGTGCCAGCAGCTTAGACAGGGGGCACGGCTACACCTTC
TRBJ1-5 TRBV18 TRBD1 . CASSPRQGQEQPQHF TGTGCCAGCTCACCTCGACAGGGGCAGGAGCAGCCCCAGCATTTT
TRBJ2-7 TRBV19 TRBD2 . CASSILAGGRYEQYF TGTGCCAGTAGTATTTTAGCGGGGGGGCGGTACGAGCAGTACTTC
TRBJ2-6 TRBV15 TRBD1 . CATSRARQGLVSGANVLTF TGTGCCACCAGCCGGGCTCGACAGGGTCTTGTATCTGGGGCCAACGTCCTGACTTTC